The 29 T cell receptor beta chains in this list originate from one sample, sequenced in a study of blood T cell repertoires in COVID-19. Sequencing was performed with immunoSEQ multiplex PCR; in TCRdb, only in-frame clones are kept and a portion is missing. In the table there are over 150,000 clones, about 90% of which are singletons. The specimen sequenced was PBMCs or T cells enriched from blood (not recorded which). The receptors were sampled from a woman between 45 and 60 years old who had recovered from COVID-19.

The V and J genes are TRBV5-4 and TRBJ1-2; 12 nucleotides agree with TRBD1. Germline V gene lookup returns CDR1 SGHNT and CDR2 YYREEE (reference sequence). The ends lost 4 bases at V and 4 bases at J; junction bases unmatched: 11. This CDR3 has 17 residues. CDR3 amino acids: CASSPGTGGGTTYGYTF. CDR3 DNA sequence: TGTGCCAGCAGCCCGGGGACAGGGGGCGGAACTACCTATGGCTACACCTTC. Looking up the rest from reference TRBV5-4 and TRBJ1-2 gives the full variable domain: ETGVTQSPTHLIKTRGQQVTLRCSSQSGHNTVSWYQQALGQGPQFIFQYYREEENGRGNFPPRFSGLQFPNYSSELNVNALELDDSALYLCASSPGTGGGTTYGYTFGSGTRLTVV.

J is TRBJ1-5 and V is TRBV7-2; D gene unclear. CDR1 is SGHTA and CDR2 is FQGNSA in the germline V gene. Trimming pared 0 bases from V and 5 bases from J, leaving 5 bases between. The CDR3 loop spans 13 amino acids. The CDR3, as DNA: TGTGCCAGCAGCTTAGCGTCTTATCAGCCCCAGCATTTT. Protein sequence: CASSLASYQPQHF.

The chain couples TRBV7-2 to TRBJ1-2, with 8 positions matching TRBD1. This CDR3 is built from 13 residues. Trimming removed 5 bases from V and 5 bases from J; junction bases left unmatched: 4. CDR1 and CDR2 (germline): SGHTA, FQGNSA. DNA for the CDR3: TGTGCCAGCAGCCAGGACAGGGATTATGGCTACACCTTC. It codes for CASSQDRDYGYTF.

V usage is TRBV28 and J usage is TRBJ1-1; D is unclear. CDR1 MDHEN and CDR2 SYDVKM come from the germline V gene. V lost 0 bases to trimming and J lost 4 bases, with 9 bases between them. The CDR3 is 14 amino acids. The CDR3 loop reads CASSLWQTITEAFF. The CDR3 DNA sequence: TGTGCCAGCAGTTTATGGCAGACAATCACTGAAGCTTTCTTT.

The gene calls are TRBV2 and TRBJ2-5, with TRBD1 matching over 7 bases. The CDR3 runs to 14 residues. Germline trimming cut 3 bases from V and 2 bases from J; bases unmatched to any gene: 3. Per the germline V gene, CDR1 is SNHLY and CDR2 is FYNNEI. The CDR3 nucleotides are TGTGCCAGCAGTGATTTGACAGGGCAAGAGACCCAGTACTTC. Its translation is CASSDLTGQETQYF.

CDR3 coding DNA: TGTGCCACCAGTGATTTGAAGGGCAGGGGGGAGACCCAGTACTTC. This translates into CATSDLKGRGETQYF. This rearrangement joins TRBV24-1 to TRBJ2-5; TRBD1 matches at 7 bases. Per the germline V gene, CDR1 is KGHDR and CDR2 is SFDVKD. V shed 0 bases and J 5 bases; nucleotides not matched to a gene: 5. CDR3 length equals 15 residues.

V usage is TRBV28 and J usage is TRBJ2-7; D gene ambiguous. V shed 5 bases and J shed 6 bases, with 17 bases lying between them. This CDR3 spans 14 amino acids. The V gene's germline CDR1 is MDHEN and CDR2 SYDVKM. The CDR3 reads CASSPRSVVSEQYF. DNA of the CDR3: TGTGCCAGCAGTCCCCGGTCGGTAGTGTCCGAGCAGTACTTC.

This chain joins TRBV3-1 (or the pseudogene TRBV3-2) and TRBJ1-6; possible D gene TRBD1, 5 bases. The V end lost 4 bases, the J end lost 4 bases, and 8 bases lay between the germline ends. In germline, CDR1 is LGHDT, CDR2 YNNKEL (reference sequence). CDR3 length: 14 residues. The chain's CDR3 is CASSPQAYNSPLHF. The CDR3 DNA sequence: TGTGCCAGCAGCCCACAGGCTTATAATTCACCCCTCCACTTT.

The chain has TRBV7-9 and TRBJ2-1; a possible D gene is TRBD1 (6 bases). The CDR3 extends over 15 amino acids. CDR1 and CDR2 from the germline V gene are SEHNR and FQNEAQ (reference sequence). The V end lost 2 bases, the J end lost 6 bases, and 14 bases lay between the germline ends. CDR3 nucleotide sequence: TGTGCCAGCAGCTTAAGTCCGCAGGGGAGCAATGAGCAGTTCTTC. This codes for CASSLSPQGSNEQFF.

V gene TRBV2 combines with J gene TRBJ2-1; D possibly corresponds to TRBD2 (8 bases). Germline loops: CDR1 SNHLY, CDR2 FYNNEI. Trimming removed 6 bases at V and 6 bases at J, with 15 bases between. The CDR3 loop spans 14 amino acids. The CDR3 sequence is CASSPAGDSNEQFF. CDR3 in DNA: TGTGCCAGCAGCCCAGCGGGGGACAGCAATGAGCAGTTCTTC. Complete variable domain (other parts from reference TRBV2 and TRBJ2-1): EPEVTQTPSHQVTQMGQEVILRCVPISNHLYFYWYRQILGQKVEFLVSFYNNEISEKSEIFDDQFSVERPDGSNFTLKIRSTKLEDSAMYFCASSPAGDSNEQFFGPGTRLTVL.

For the CDR3, the DNA is TGTGCCAGCAGCTCCCTTGGGCAAGGCAAATCCTACGAGCAGTACTTC. This gives the protein CASSSLGQGKSYEQYF. The chain recombines TRBV5-6 with TRBJ2-7; no firm D call. Deletions cut 3 bases from V and 1 base from J, with 17 bases between. Germline V gene sequence: CDR1 SGHDT, CDR2 YYEEEE. The CDR3 is 16 residues long. Full variable domain (outside the CDR3, taken from reference TRBV5-6 and TRBJ2-7): DAGVTQSPTHLIKTRGQQVTLRCSPKSGHDTVSWYQQALGQGPQFIFQYYEEEERQRGNFPDRFSGHQFPNYSSELNVNALLLGDSALYLCASSSLGQGKSYEQYFGPGTRLTVT.

This chain uses TRBV7-9 with TRBJ2-7, with 7 bases fitting TRBD1. After removal of 3 bases from V and 6 bases from J, the junction contained 8 bases not matched to a gene. The CDR3 length is 14 residues. Germline CDR1 SEHNR, CDR2 FQNEAQ (reference sequence). Here the CDR3 DNA reads TGTGCCAGCAGCTTTGGGACAGAGAGGGCCGAGCAGTACTTC. Protein product: CASSFGTERAEQYF.

The chain carries TRBV9 and TRBJ2-7, with 9 bases identical to TRBD2. Germline loops: CDR1 SGDLS, CDR2 YYNGEE. This CDR3 contains 15 residues. V lost 0 bases to trimming and J lost 4 bases; unmatched junction nucleotides: 5. The CDR3 loop is CASSVGGTSRYEQYF. The CDR3 DNA follows: TGTGCCAGCAGCGTAGGAGGGACTAGCAGGTACGAGCAGTACTTC.

The chain links TRBV30 to TRBJ1-1; 10 bases line up with TRBD1. The CDR3 sequence is 13 residues long. Unmatched junction bases numbered 7, after V lost 5 bases and J lost 7 bases. Germline assignment: CDR1 GTSNPN and CDR2 SVGIG (reference sequence). Here the CDR3 reads CAWAVDRGHEAFF. The CDR3 nucleotides read TGTGCCTGGGCCGTCGACAGGGGGCATGAAGCTTTCTTT.

CDR3 region: CASSTKGLAGGIEFF. In DNA, the CDR3 is TGTGCCAGCAGCACTAAGGGACTAGCGGGAGGAATCGAGTTCTTC. V and J are TRBV5-4 and TRBJ2-1, with TRBD2 matching 15 bases. V lost 4 bases, J lost 14 bases, and 10 bases stayed unmatched. Germline V gene lookup returns CDR1 SGHNT and CDR2 YYREEE (reference sequence). This CDR3 has 15 amino acids.

V and J are TRBV27 and TRBJ1-6, with a tentative D call TRBD1 (5 bases). Germline loops: CDR1 MNHEY, CDR2 SMNVEV (reference sequence). The CDR3 has 15 amino acids. V was cut by 5 bases and J by 6 bases, with 14 bases left in between. The CDR3 region has the DNA TGTGCCAGCAGTCAAGACAGAGCCTTTAATTCACCCCTCCACTTT. It codes for CASSQDRAFNSPLHF.

This clone was picked up one time. This sequence joins TRBV3-1 (or the pseudogene TRBV3-2) and TRBJ2-5; D perhaps matches TRBD2 (5 bases). V was pared by 1 base and J by 0 bases, with 15 bases between. Germline CDR1 is LGHDT and CDR2 is YNNKEL (reference sequence). The CDR3 sequence is 17 residues long. This CDR3 is CASSQVGDPTHQETQYF. The CDR3 DNA reads as TGTGCCAGCAGCCAAGTCGGGGATCCCACGCACCAAGAGACCCAGTACTTC.

A single count supports this clone. The chain joins TRBV30 to TRBJ1-2, with TRBD1 matching 9 bases. CDR3 size: 14 residues. Germline CDR1 is GTSNPN and CDR2 is SVGIG (reference sequence). J lost 6 bases, V lost 3 bases, and 8 bases had no gene match. The CDR3 sequence is CAWSQQGALHGYTF. The CDR3 DNA follows: TGTGCCTGGAGCCAACAGGGGGCTTTGCATGGCTACACCTTC.

The chain is built from TRBV5-1 and TRBJ1-5; 9 positions agree with TRBD1. CDR3 length: 14 amino acids. Germline-derived CDR1 and CDR2 are SGHRS and YFSETQ. The junction had 6 bases not matched to a gene; V was cut back by 4 bases and J by 7 bases. In nucleotides, the CDR3 is TGCGCCAGCAGCGATGGGACAGGGCGCCAGCCCCAGCATTTT. Translating it yields CASSDGTGRQPQHF. The whole variable domain, filled in from reference TRBV5-1 and TRBJ1-5, reads KAGVTQTPRYLIKTRGQQVTLSCSPISGHRSVSWYQQTPGQGLQFLFEYFSETQRNKGNFPGRFSGRQFSNSRSEMNVSTLELGDSALYLCASSDGTGRQPQHFGDGTRLSIL.

V gene TRBV7-9 combines with J gene TRBJ2-5, with 10 bases that match TRBD1. The CDR3 length is 14 residues. Looked up from germline, CDR1 is SEHNR and CDR2 is FQNEAQ (reference sequence). The junction had 4 bases not matched to a gene; V was cut back by 4 bases and J by 5 bases. For the CDR3, the DNA is TGTGCCAGCAGCTGGGACAGGGGTGTCGAGACCCAGTACTTC. It specifies CASSWDRGVETQYF. The full variable domain, with the rest looked up from reference TRBV7-9 and TRBJ2-5, is DTGVSQNPRHKITKRGQNVTFRCDPISEHNRLYWYRQTLGQGPEFLTYFQNEAQLEKSRLLSDRFSAERPKGSFSTLEIQRTEQGDSAMYLCASSWDRGVETQYFGPGTRLLVL.

V gene TRBV6-5 combines with J gene TRBJ2-7; no clear D gene. CDR1 and CDR2 from the germline V gene are MNHEY and SVGAGI. The V end was cut by 5 bases, the J end by 1 base, with 6 bases between. CDR3 size: 12 residues. Here the CDR3 reads CASSTLSYEQYF. The CDR3 nucleotides are TGTGCCAGCAGTACCCTATCCTACGAGCAGTACTTC.

In its sample, this clone was seen once. The rearrangement uses TRBV4-1 and TRBJ2-1; TRBD2 matches at 8 bases. There are 18 residues in the CDR3. Germline CDR1 is MGHRA and CDR2 is YSYEKL. After removal of 0 bases from V and 0 bases from J, the junction contained 7 bases not matched to a gene. CDR3 sequence reads: CASSQDPRLASSYNEQFF. The CDR3 DNA reads as TGCGCCAGCAGCCAAGACCCACGACTAGCGAGCTCCTACAATGAGCAGTTCTTC.

The CDR3 DNA sequence: TGTGCCAGCAGCCAAGATGTGCAGGGAACGGAGTTCTTC. It translates to CASSQDVQGTEFF. This chain connects TRBV14 to TRBJ2-1; D may be TRBD1 (5 bases). The V gene's germline CDR1 is SGHDN and CDR2 FVKESK. This CDR3 has 13 amino acids. Trimming cost V 0 bases and J 14 bases, with 14 bases left between them.

This clone showed up just a few times. The gene calls are TRBV28 and TRBJ2-1; 8 bases map to TRBD2. The CDR3 has 15 residues. The junction had 9 bases not matched to a gene; V was cut back by 11 bases and J by 0 bases. Looked up from germline, CDR1 is MDHEN and CDR2 is SYDVKM. CDR3: CASYSSGGSYNEQFF. As DNA, the CDR3 is TGTGCCTCCTATTCGAGCGGGGGCTCCTACAATGAGCAGTTCTTC.

The chain has TRBV19 and TRBJ1-5; perhaps TRBD1 as D (5 bases). The CDR3 is 14 residues long. Germline CDR1 LNHDA, CDR2 SQIVND (reference sequence). Trimming stripped 6 bases from V and 6 bases from J, with 15 bases between. Here the CDR3 reads CASRRDSLIQPQHF. The CDR3 DNA is TGTGCCAGTAGGCGGGACTCTTTAATTCAGCCCCAGCATTTT.

V and J are TRBV2 and TRBJ2-7, with 7 bases fitting TRBD2. The CDR3 has 11 amino acids. Germline-derived CDR1 and CDR2 are SNHLY and FYNNEI. With 5 bases clipped from V and 9 bases from J, the junction kept 4 bases outside the gene matches. This CDR3 reads CASSPRETQYF. CDR3 DNA sequence: TGTGCCAGCAGTCCGCGGGAGACGCAGTACTTC.

The rearrangement joins TRBV11-2 to TRBJ1-3; weak D call: TRBD1 (5 bases). Germline assignment: CDR1 SGHAT and CDR2 FQNNGV. Trimming removed 1 base at V and 4 bases at J, with 17 bases between. The CDR3 is made up of 17 amino acids. CDR3 protein: CASSLGIGGENGNTIYF. The CDR3 region has the DNA TGTGCCAGCAGCTTAGGAATCGGAGGGGAGAACGGAAACACCATATATTTT. The variable domain in full, with the rest retrieved from reference TRBV11-2 and TRBJ1-3, is EAGVAQSPRYKIIEKRQSVAFWCNPISGHATLYWYQQILGQGPKLLIQFQNNGVVDDSQLPKDRFSAERLKGVDSTLKIQPAKLEDSAVYLCASSLGIGGENGNTIYFGEGSWLTVV.

Comments on this clone: Sequence at one end of the junction differs from germline and may be a read error. The genes are TRBV5-4 and TRBJ1-1; no firm D call. This CDR3 is built from 11 residues. Germline V gene sequence: CDR1 SGHNT, CDR2 YYREEE (reference sequence). For the CDR3, the DNA is TGTGCCAGCAGCTTGGCCGGGGAGAGGCGGTTT. It encodes CASSLAGERRF. Variable domain in full (rest from reference TRBV5-4 and TRBJ1-1): ETGVTQSPTHLIKTRGQQVTLRCSSQSGHNTVSWYQQALGQGPQFIFQYYREEENGRGNFPPRFSGLQFPNYSSELNVNALELDDSALYLCASSLAGERRFGQGTRLTVV.

The chain links TRBV15 to TRBJ1-2; 7 nucleotides agree with TRBD1. CDR3 size: 16 residues. With 5 bases clipped from V and 2 bases from J, the junction kept 11 bases outside the gene matches. CDR1 is LNHNV, CDR2 YYDKDF, per germline (reference sequence). CDR3 DNA: TGTGCCACCAGCTTCTCCCCCCTGACAGGGAACTATGGCTACACCTTC. It is translated as CATSFSPLTGNYGYTF.